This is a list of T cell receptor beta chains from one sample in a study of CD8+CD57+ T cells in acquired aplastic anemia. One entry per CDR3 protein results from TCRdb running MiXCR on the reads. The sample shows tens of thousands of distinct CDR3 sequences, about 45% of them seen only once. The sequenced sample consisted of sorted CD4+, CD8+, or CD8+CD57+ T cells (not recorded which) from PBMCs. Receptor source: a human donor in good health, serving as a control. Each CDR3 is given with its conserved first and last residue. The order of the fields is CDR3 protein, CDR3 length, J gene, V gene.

CASSLDLSGMSTEAFF 16 TRBJ1-1 TRBV5-1
CASSDQDNQPQHF 13 TRBJ1-5 TRBV10-2
CASSVAGARGQETQYF 16 TRBJ2-5 TRBV25-1
CASSESVGGLAGGVRFF 17 TRBJ2-1 TRBV25-1
CSARDRDIYEQYF 13 TRBJ2-7 TRBV20-1
CATSDGGCEQYF 12 TRBJ2-7 TRBV24-1
CASSTPGDSVFYGYTF 16 TRBJ1-2 TRBV19
CSARPSGAAPYEQYF 15 TRBJ2-7 TRBV20-1
CASSLGTGGAGGYTF 15 TRBJ1-2 TRBV3-1
CASSRRTDHTDTQYF 15 TRBJ2-3 TRBV4-1
CSVEGTDYGYTF 12 TRBJ1-2 TRBV29-1
CASSYGLGGTQYF 13 TRBJ2-5 TRBV12-3/TRBV12-4
CASSLAPDGSPLHF 14 TRBJ1-6 TRBV5-4
CASSLLGRPGGMTEAFF 17 TRBJ1-1 TRBV5-1
CASSGTTGSYGYTF 14 TRBJ1-2 TRBV9
CASSLRGGETQYF 13 TRBJ2-5 TRBV7-9
CASSALAGAGDTQYGYTF 18 TRBJ1-2 TRBV25-1
CSAKPRGGVEVGEQFF 16 TRBJ2-1 TRBV20-1